Shown below are 8 T cell receptor beta chains from a single sample sequenced in a study of Graves' ophthalmopathy and Graves' hyperthyroidism. Amplification of the TCR beta CDR3 regions used RNA transcripts (as template). HTBI-primed RT-PCR formed the first round, and a multiplex PCR formed the second. TCRdb redid the calling of the multiplex PCR reads with MiXCR, one entry per CDR3 protein. The repertoire holds 200,000 to 250,000 distinct CDR3 sequences, with roughly 21% as singletons. Sequences were obtained from peripheral blood. The source of these receptors is a woman aged 50 to 65 with Graves' ophthalmopathy.

This clonotype was detected many times. CDR3 region: CAISQRISSGAGGNTIYF. CDR3 DNA sequence: TGTGCCATTTCACAAAGAATTTCCTCTGGGGCCGGTGGAAACACCATATATTTT. The genes are TRBV10-3 and TRBJ1-3; the D gene is possibly TRBD1 (5 bases). CDR3 length: 18 residues. Between the trimmed V and J ends, which lost 9 bases and 3 bases, there was a span of 27 bases. From germline, CDR1 is ENHRY and CDR2 SYGVKD.

This clonotype was observed many times. A much larger clone is a single base away; this may be a read error. This chain connects TRBV27 to TRBJ2-7; 7 nucleotides agree with TRBD1. The CDR3 length is 13 residues. The germline CDR1 and CDR2 sequences are MNHEY and SMNVEV (reference sequence). The CDR3 DNA follows: TGTGCCGGCAGTTTGACAGGGACCCACGAGCAGTACTTC. This encodes CAGSLTGTHEQYF.

As for this clonotype: A much larger clone differs from this one at a single base, so this may be a read error. This chain links TRBV28 with TRBJ2-7; 7 nucleotides match TRBD1. The CDR3 runs to 17 residues. The V gene's germline CDR1 is MDHEN and CDR2 SYDVKM. V shed 7 bases and J 5 bases; nucleotides not matched to a gene: 20. In DNA form, the CDR3 reads TGTGCCAGCAATCAAAATAACAGGGGCCACCAGCACGACGAGCAGTACTTC. Translation gives CASNQNNRGHQHDEQYF.

This clonotype occurred many times. This sequence joins TRBV28 and TRBJ1-5, with TRBD1 matching over 9 bases. V was clipped by 6 bases and J by 0 bases; unmatched bases: 6. Germline V gene data show CDR1 as MDHEN and CDR2 as SYDVKM. The CDR3 spans 16 residues. The CDR3 DNA reads TGTGCCAGCAGACTGGACAGGGGTTATAGCAATCAGCCCCAGCATTTT. This translates into CASRLDRGYSNQPQHF.

Of note for this clonotype: A junction end diverges from the germline sequence, so it may reflect a read error. The chain has TRBV4-1 and TRBJ2-7, with D tentatively TRBD2 (6 bases). The CDR3 covers 17 residues. The germline V gene encodes CDR1 MGHRA and CDR2 YSYEKL. CDR3 sequence (DNA): TGCGCTAGCAGCCAAGTAATACTGGCGGGATCGCCCTACGAGCAGTACTTC. It specifies CASSQVILAGSPYEQYF.

The chain carries TRBV5-1 and TRBJ2-6; D uncertain. Trimming removed 3 bases from V and 4 bases from J, with 8 bases in between. The CDR3 is made up of 14 amino acids. Germline CDR1 SGHRS, CDR2 YFSETQ. The CDR3 protein is CASSYDPGANVLTF. CDR3 nucleotide sequence: TGCGCCAGCAGCTACGACCCCGGGGCCAACGTCCTGACTTTC.

There are a few counts of this clonotype. V and J are TRBV6-1 and TRBJ2-7; no firm D call. V lost 1 base and J 0 bases, leaving 10 bases between the germline ends. Germline assignment: CDR1 MNHNS and CDR2 SASEGT. The CDR3 is 15 amino acids. CDR3 protein: CASSEEWGSSYEQYF. CDR3 bases: TGTGCCAGCAGTGAAGAGTGGGGAAGCTCCTACGAGCAGTACTTC.

This clonotype was recorded many times. The chain uses TRBV12-3 or TRBV12-4 and TRBJ2-7; TRBD1 matches 8 bases. With V trimmed by 6 bases and J by 2 bases, 3 bases remained unmatched. The CDR3 covers 13 residues. In nucleotides, the CDR3 is TGTGCCAGCAGCCTGACAGGGGCCTACGAGCAGTACTTC. This encodes CASSLTGAYEQYF.